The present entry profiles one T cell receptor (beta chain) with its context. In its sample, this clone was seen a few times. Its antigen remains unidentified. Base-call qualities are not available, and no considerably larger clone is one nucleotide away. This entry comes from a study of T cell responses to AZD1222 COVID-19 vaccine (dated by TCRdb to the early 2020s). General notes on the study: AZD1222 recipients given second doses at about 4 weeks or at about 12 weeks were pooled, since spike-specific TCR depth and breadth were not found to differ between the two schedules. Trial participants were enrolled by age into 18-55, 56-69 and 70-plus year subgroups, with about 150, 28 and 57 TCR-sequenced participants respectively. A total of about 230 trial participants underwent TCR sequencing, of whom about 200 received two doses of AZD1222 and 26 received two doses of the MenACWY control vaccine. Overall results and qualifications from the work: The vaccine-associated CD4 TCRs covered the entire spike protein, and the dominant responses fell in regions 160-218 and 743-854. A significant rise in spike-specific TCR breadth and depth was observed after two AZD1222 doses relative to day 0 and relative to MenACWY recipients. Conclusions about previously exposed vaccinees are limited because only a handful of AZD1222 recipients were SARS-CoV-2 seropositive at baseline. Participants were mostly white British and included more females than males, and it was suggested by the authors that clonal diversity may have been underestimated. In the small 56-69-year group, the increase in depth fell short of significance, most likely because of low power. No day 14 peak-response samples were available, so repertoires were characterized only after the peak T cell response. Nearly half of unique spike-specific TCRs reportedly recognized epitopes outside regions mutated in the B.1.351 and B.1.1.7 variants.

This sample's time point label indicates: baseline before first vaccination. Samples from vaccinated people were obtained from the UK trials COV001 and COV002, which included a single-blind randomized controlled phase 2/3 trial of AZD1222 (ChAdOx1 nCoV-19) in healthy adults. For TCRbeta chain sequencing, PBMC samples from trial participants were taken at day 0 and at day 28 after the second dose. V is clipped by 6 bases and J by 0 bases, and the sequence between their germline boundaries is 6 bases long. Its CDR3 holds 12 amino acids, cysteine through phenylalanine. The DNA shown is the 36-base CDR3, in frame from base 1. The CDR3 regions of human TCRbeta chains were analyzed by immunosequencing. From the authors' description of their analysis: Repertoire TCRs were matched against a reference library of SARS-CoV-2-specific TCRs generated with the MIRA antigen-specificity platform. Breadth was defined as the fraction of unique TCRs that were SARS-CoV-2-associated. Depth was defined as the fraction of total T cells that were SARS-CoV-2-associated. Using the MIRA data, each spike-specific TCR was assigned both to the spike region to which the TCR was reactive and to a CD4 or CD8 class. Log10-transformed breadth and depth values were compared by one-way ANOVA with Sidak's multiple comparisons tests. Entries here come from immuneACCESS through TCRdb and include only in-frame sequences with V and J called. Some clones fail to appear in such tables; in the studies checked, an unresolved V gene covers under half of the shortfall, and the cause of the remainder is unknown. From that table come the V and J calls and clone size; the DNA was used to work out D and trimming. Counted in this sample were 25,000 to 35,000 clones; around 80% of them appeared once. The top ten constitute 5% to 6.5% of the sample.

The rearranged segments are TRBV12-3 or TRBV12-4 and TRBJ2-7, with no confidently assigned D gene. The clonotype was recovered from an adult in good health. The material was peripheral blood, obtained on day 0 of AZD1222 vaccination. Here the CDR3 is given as CASSQDSYEQYF. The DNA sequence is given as TGTGCCAGCAGCCAAGACTCCTACGAGCAGTACTTC.